These 2 T cell receptor beta chains were all obtained from the same sample, sequenced in a study of blood T cell repertoires in COVID-19. Libraries were prepared by immunoSEQ multiplex PCR; TCRdb keeps only in-frame clonotypes and omits some of them. The data show roughly 200,000 clones, around nine tenths seen once. The sequencing sample was made of peripheral blood. The origin of the receptors is a man in his 60s with acute or convalescent COVID-19.

The genes are TRBV4-1 and TRBJ1-1; 9 bases align to TRBD1. Per the germline V gene, CDR1 is MGHRA and CDR2 is YSYEKL. With 4 bases clipped from V and 4 bases from J, the junction kept 4 bases outside the gene matches. CDR3 length equals 14 residues. The CDR3 coding sequence is TGCGCCAGCAGCCGAGACAGGGGGACCACTGAAGCTTTCTTT. Protein: CASSRDRGTTEAFF.

V and J are TRBV5-1 and TRBJ2-5; 7 positions match TRBD1. The CDR3 is made up of 14 amino acids. Germline assignment: CDR1 SGHRS and CDR2 YFSETQ. After removal of 0 bases from V and 3 bases from J, the junction contained 2 bases not matched to a gene. CDR3 sequence reads: CASSLGGTEETQYF. The CDR3 coding sequence is TGCGCCAGCAGCTTGGGAGGGACAGAAGAGACCCAGTACTTC.